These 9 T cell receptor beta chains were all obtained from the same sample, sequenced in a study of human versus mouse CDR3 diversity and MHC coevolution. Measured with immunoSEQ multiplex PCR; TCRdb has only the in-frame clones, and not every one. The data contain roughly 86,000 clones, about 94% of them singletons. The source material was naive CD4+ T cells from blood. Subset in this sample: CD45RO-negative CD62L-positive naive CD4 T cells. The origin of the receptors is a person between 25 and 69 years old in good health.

The CDR3 DNA reads TGTGCCAGTAGTATAGACCCCCCTACTAGCGGGAGGGACAATGAGCAGTTCTTC. Translating gives CASSIDPPTSGRDNEQFF. This chain links TRBV19 with TRBJ2-1, with 13 bases fitting TRBD2. CDR3 length equals 18 residues. V was clipped by 0 bases and J by 5 bases; unmatched bases: 7. The germline V gene encodes CDR1 LNHDA and CDR2 SQIVND (reference sequence).

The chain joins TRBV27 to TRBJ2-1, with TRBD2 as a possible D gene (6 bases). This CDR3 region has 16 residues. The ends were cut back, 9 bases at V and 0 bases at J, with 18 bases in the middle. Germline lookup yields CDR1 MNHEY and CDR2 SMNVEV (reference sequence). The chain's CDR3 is CASGRGGFSSYNEQFF. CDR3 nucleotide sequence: TGTGCCAGTGGGCGGGGCGGGTTCAGCTCCTACAATGAGCAGTTCTTC.

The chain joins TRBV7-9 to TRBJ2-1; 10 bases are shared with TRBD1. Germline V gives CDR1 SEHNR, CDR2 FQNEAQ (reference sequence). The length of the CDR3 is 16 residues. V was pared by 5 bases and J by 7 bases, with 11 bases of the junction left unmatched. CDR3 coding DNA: TGTGCCAGCAGCCTACTTGCGGGACAGGGGATGAATGAGCAGTTCTTC. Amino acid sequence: CASSLLAGQGMNEQFF.

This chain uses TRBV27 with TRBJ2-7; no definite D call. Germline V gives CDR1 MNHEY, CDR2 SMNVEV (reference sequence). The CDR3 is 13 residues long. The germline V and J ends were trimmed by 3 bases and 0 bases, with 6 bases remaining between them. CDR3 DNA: TGTGCCAGCAGTTTTAGCCCCTCCTACGAGCAGTACTTC. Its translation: CASSFSPSYEQYF.

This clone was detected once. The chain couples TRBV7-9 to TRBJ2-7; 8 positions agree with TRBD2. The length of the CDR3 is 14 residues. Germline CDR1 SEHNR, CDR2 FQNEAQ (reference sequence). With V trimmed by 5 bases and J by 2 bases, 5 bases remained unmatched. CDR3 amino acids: CASSPRTSPYEQYF. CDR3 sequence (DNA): TGTGCCAGCAGCCCTCGGACTAGCCCCTACGAGCAGTACTTC.

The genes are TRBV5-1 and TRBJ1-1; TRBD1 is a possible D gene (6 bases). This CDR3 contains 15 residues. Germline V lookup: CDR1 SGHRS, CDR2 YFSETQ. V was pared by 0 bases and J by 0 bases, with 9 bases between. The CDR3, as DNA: TGCGCCAGCAGCTTGGCAGGGGATATGAACACTGAAGCTTTCTTT. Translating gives CASSLAGDMNTEAFF.

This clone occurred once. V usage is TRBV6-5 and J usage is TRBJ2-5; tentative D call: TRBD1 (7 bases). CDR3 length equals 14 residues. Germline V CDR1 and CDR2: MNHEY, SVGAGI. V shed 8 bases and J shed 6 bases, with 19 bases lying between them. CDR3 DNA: TGTGCCAGCGGGCAGGGGGGCCTAGGGCAGACCCAGTACTTC. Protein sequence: CASGQGGLGQTQYF.

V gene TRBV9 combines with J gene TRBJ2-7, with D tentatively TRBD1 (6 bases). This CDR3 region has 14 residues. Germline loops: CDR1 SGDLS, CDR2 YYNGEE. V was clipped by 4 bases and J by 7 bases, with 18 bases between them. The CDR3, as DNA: TGTGCCAGCAGCCCGACAGGAACCTCTCGGGAGCAGTACTTC. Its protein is CASSPTGTSREQYF.

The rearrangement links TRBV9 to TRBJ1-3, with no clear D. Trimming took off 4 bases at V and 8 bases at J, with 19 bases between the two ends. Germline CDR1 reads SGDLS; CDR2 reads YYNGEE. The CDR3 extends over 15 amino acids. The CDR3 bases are TGTGCCAGCAGCCCGGGAACGGCAGGACGGGACACCATATATTTT. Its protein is CASSPGTAGRDTIYF.